This T cell receptor beta chain was recovered during a study of T cells in narcolepsy. A word on this clone: The antigen is unknown.

The CDR3 has 13 residues. The germline gives CDR1 SGHAT, CDR2 FQNNGV. Study findings and constraints: Autoreactive clone sequences were missing from some blood memory CD4+ repertoires. Autoreactive HCRT-specific and TRIB2-specific clonotypes were marked in same-patient CSF-versus-blood CD4+ comparisons.

Clones were read by immunoSEQ multiplex PCR, and TCRdb kept only the in-frame ones, dropping some. Among about 35,000 clones, 65% to 85% were seen once, and the ten largest hold 0.8% to 1.2%. This clonotype was obtained from a human donor in good health. This chain uses TRBV11-2 with TRBJ2-5; 9 nucleotides align to TRBD1. The DNA end is more similar to TRBJ2-7, so the J call may be wrong. Sequencing was performed on memory (CD45RA-) CD4+ T cells from blood. CDR3 region: CASSPDRGYEQYF. The CDR3 DNA reads as TGTGCCAGCAGCCCGGACAGGGGCTACGAGCAGTACTTC.